Sequencing of this T cell receptor beta chain was carried out in a study of blood T cell repertoires in COVID-19. CDR1 is MGHRA and CDR2 is YSYEKL in the germline V gene. The V end lost 2 bases, the J end lost 2 bases, and 13 bases lay between the germline ends. The CDR3 runs 16 residues. Method: immunoSEQ multiplex PCR; TCRdb's copy keeps in-frame clones and lacks some. The sample holds 200,000 to 250,000 clones, roughly 79% seen once. This clone is a singleton in its sample. Participants were aged about 18 to 95 years, lived in around 25 US areas, and enrolled virtually. The V call is TRBV4-1, the J call TRBJ1-3; D unresolved. The TCR comes from a woman aged 50 to 65 with acute COVID-19. Sequencing was done on a sample of PBMCs or T cells enriched from blood (not recorded which). CDR3 DNA: TGCGCCAGCAGCCAACCCACTGACATCGCTGGAAACACCATATATTTT. It yields the protein CASSQPTDIAGNTIYF.